This paragraph reports one T cell receptor (beta chain). Mixed chimerism was transient after nonmyeloablative marrow transplants from related graft donors. The data are from a study of Tregs in tolerant kidney transplant recipients. Assay used: immunoSEQ multiplex PCR; TCRdb lists only in-frame clones, some missing. The profile shows 84,000 or so clones, roughly 93% of them singletons. This receptor was obtained from a human patient who received a combined kidney and bone marrow transplant. Some T cells may possibly be graft donor cells. Material: CD4+ T cells from blood (PBMCs), obtained 12 months after the transplant.

In DNA form, the CDR3 reads TGTGCCAGCAGTTCTAATAGGGGGGGCGAAAAACTGTTTTTT. It encodes CASSSNRGGEKLFF. The chain is built from TRBV6-6 and TRBJ1-4; the D gene is possibly TRBD1 (6 bases). The length of the CDR3 is 14 residues. Looked up from germline, CDR1 is MNHNY and CDR2 is SVGAGI (reference sequence). Trimming cost V 4 bases and J 8 bases, with 14 bases left between them.